Listed here are 10 T cell receptor beta chains from one sample, sequenced in a study of blood T cell repertoires in COVID-19. Using immunoSEQ multiplex PCR, the repertoire was profiled, and TCRdb retains in-frame clones only, with some absent. The sample shows about 69,000 clones, about 90% of them seen only once. Source material: peripheral blood. These receptor sequences come from a man between 40 and 49 years old with COVID-19, enrolled during active disease.

This rearrangement joins TRBV21-1 to TRBJ2-3; the D segment call TRBD2 is taken from the table without a DNA check. TRBV21-1 is termed a pseudogene. This CDR3 comprises 11 residues. In DNA, the CDR3 is TGTGCCAGCAGCAATTCTAGATACGCAGTATTT. Protein product: CASSNSRYAVF.

The V call is TRBV3-1 (or the pseudogene TRBV3-2), the J call TRBJ1-1, with TRBD1 matching over 8 bases. CDR3 length equals 15 residues. With 7 bases clipped from V and 0 bases from J, the junction kept 7 bases outside the gene matches. Germline assignment: CDR1 LGHDT and CDR2 YNNKEL (reference sequence). CDR3 nucleotides: TGTGCCAGCAACGGGGGACAGGTAATGAACACTGAAGCTTTCTTT. This gives the protein CASNGGQVMNTEAFF.

The chain joins TRBV4-1 to TRBJ2-1; a possible D gene is TRBD2 (7 bases). The CDR3 contains 14 residues. Germline lookup yields CDR1 MGHRA and CDR2 YSYEKL. Trimming pared 1 base from V and 8 bases from J, leaving 12 bases between. The CDR3 here is CASSQVGGGDEQFF. CDR3 coding DNA: TGCGCCAGCAGCCAAGTCGGAGGGGGGGATGAGCAGTTCTTC.

The chain uses TRBV3-1 (or the pseudogene TRBV3-2) and TRBJ1-1; D is perhaps TRBD1 (5 bases). Germline CDR1 is LGHDT and CDR2 is YNNKEL (reference sequence). This CDR3 has 14 amino acids. V was cut by 6 bases and J by 6 bases, with 17 bases left in between. The CDR3 DNA is TGTGCCAGCAGGTTGGGGCATCTCGGCGCTGAAGCTTTCTTT. It codes for CASRLGHLGAEAFF.

The chain has TRBV30 and TRBJ2-3, with 8 bases matching TRBD1. V was pared by 8 bases and J by 1 base, with 5 bases of the junction left unmatched. CDR1 GTSNPN and CDR2 SVGIG come from the germline V gene (reference sequence). The CDR3 totals 13 residues. DNA for the CDR3: TGTGCCCGGAACAGGGGGGGCACAGATACGCAGTATTTT. Its protein product is CARNRGGTDTQYF.

The chain links TRBV10-3 to TRBJ2-7, with TRBD1 matching over 7 bases. The CDR3 contains 13 residues. Germline-derived CDR1 and CDR2 are ENHRY and SYGVKD. V shed 2 bases and J 9 bases; nucleotides not matched to a gene: 7. In DNA, the CDR3 is TGTGCCATCAGTGAGATCGGGACAGAGACGCAGTACTTC. It encodes CAISEIGTETQYF.

The genes are TRBV7-9 and TRBJ1-2; TRBD1 aligns across 7 bases. V gave up 1 base and J gave up 4 bases; unmatched junction bases: 0. The germline V gene encodes CDR1 SEHNR and CDR2 FQNEAQ (reference sequence). The CDR3 loop spans 13 amino acids. As DNA, the CDR3 is TGTGCCAGCAGCTTAGGACAGGGCTATGGCTACACCTTC. Encoded protein: CASSLGQGYGYTF.

V gene TRBV10-3 combines with J gene TRBJ1-2; TRBD1 might be the D (5 bases). This CDR3 comprises 15 residues. Germline V gene data show CDR1 as ENHRY and CDR2 as SYGVKD. Trimming removed 10 bases at V and 3 bases at J, with 21 bases between. The DNA for the CDR3 is TGTGCCACGACAGTGGGGCAGGGCCCACACTATGGCTACACCTTC. Translation: CATTVGQGPHYGYTF.

V gene TRBV5-1 combines with J gene TRBJ2-5; D might be TRBD1 (6 bases). Trimming removed 0 bases at V and 2 bases at J, with 17 bases between. This CDR3 region has 17 residues. Germline V lookup: CDR1 SGHRS, CDR2 YFSETQ. Here the CDR3 reads CASSLEVGGHHQETQYF. The CDR3 coding sequence is TGCGCCAGCAGCTTGGAGGTAGGGGGACACCATCAAGAGACCCAGTACTTC.

This chain connects TRBV5-5 to TRBJ2-7, with TRBD1 identical over 9 bases. The CDR3 runs 15 residues. Germline CDR1 SGHKS, CDR2 YYEKEE (reference sequence). V trimming: 0 bases; J trimming: 3 bases; junction bases outside the gene matches: 4. The CDR3, as DNA: TGTGCCAGCAGCTTGGCGGGACAGGGACTCTACGAGCAGTACTTC. Translation gives CASSLAGQGLYEQYF.